A single sample is the source of the 30 T cell receptor beta chains below, sequenced in a study of cytomegalovirus exposure and HLA in healthy donors. 13 Jbeta primers and 60 Vbeta primers were used for the PCR. Produced via immunoSEQ multiplex PCR; TCRdb's table is partial and in-frame only. The data show some 160,000 clones, approximately 84% seen once. Sequences were obtained from PBMCs. All receptors come from a man aged 25-45 years in good health and CMV-seropositive.

The rearrangement uses TRBV6-1 and TRBJ2-1, with 13 bases that match TRBD2. J lost 1 base, V lost 6 bases, and 0 bases had no gene match. The CDR3 runs 15 residues. From germline, CDR1 is MNHNS and CDR2 SASEGT. The CDR3 DNA sequence: TGTGCCAGCAGGACTAGCGGGGGGTCCTACAATGAGCAGTTCTTC. Encoded protein: CASRTSGGSYNEQFF.

J is TRBJ1-5 and V is TRBV12-5; TRBD1 matches at 9 bases. CDR3 length: 24 amino acids. V lost 1 base, J lost 0 bases, and 25 bases stayed unmatched. Germline loops: CDR1 LGHNT, CDR2 FRNRAP. The CDR3 DNA reads as TGTGCTAGTGGTTTGGGTGGGTGGGGGACAGGGATTTTGCGGGGGCCTGATAGCAATCAGCCCCAGCATTTT. This sequence encodes CASGLGGWGTGILRGPDSNQPQHF.

This chain uses TRBV19 with TRBJ1-2, with 10 bases that match TRBD1. Germline CDR1 reads LNHDA; CDR2 reads SQIVND (reference sequence). The trim removed 5 bases at V and 5 bases at J, leaving 11 bases unmatched. The CDR3 totals 16 residues. The DNA for the CDR3 is TGTGCCAGTAGTGCGTTGACAGGGGGCGATTGGTATGGCTACACCTTC. It translates to CASSALTGGDWYGYTF.

The chain is built from TRBV7-9 and TRBJ2-7, with a weak D call TRBD2 (5 bases). CDR1 is SEHNR, CDR2 FQNEAQ, per germline (reference sequence). This CDR3 contains 13 residues. Trimming shortened V by 3 bases and J by 0 bases, and 6 bases separated the two germline ends. CDR3 amino acids: CASSFGSSYEQYV. Written as DNA, the CDR3 is TGTGCCAGCAGCTTTGGGAGCTCCTACGAGCAGTACGTC.

This chain connects TRBV18 to TRBJ2-7, with D perhaps matching TRBD1 (6 bases). The CDR3 is 13 amino acids. The germline V gene has CDR1 KGHSH and CDR2 LQKENI. CDR3 nucleotides: TGTGCCAGCTCACCAGCTCCAGGGGCCGTACCGCACGTC. It is translated as CASSPAPGAVPHV.

This clone was observed once. The J gene is TRBJ2-2, the V gene TRBV25-1; the match to TRBD2 covers 12 bases. The CDR3 runs to 17 residues. Germline CDR1 is MGHDK and CDR2 is SYGVNS. The J segment lost 5 bases and the V segment lost 6 bases, leaving 10 bases of the junction unmatched. The CDR3 sequence is CASSHPSGRARTGELFF. The CDR3 coding sequence is TGTGCCAGCAGCCACCCTAGCGGGAGGGCCAGAACCGGGGAGCTGTTTTTT.

The chain uses TRBV6-1 and TRBJ2-5; TRBD2 is a possible D gene (6 bases). Looked up from germline, CDR1 is MNHNS and CDR2 is SASEGT. This CDR3 is 14 amino acids long. Trimming cost V 1 base and J 7 bases, with 13 bases left between them. The CDR3 reads CASSEEGLLGTQYF. The CDR3 nucleotides are TGTGCCAGCAGTGAAGAGGGACTTTTAGGGACCCAGTACTTC.

The chain has TRBV29-1 and TRBJ1-1; D remains ambiguous. V was pared by 7 bases and J by 1 base, with 4 bases between. Germline V lookup: CDR1 SQVTM, CDR2 ANQGSEA. The CDR3 contains 10 residues. CDR3 in DNA: TGCAGCGGACAGAACACTGAAGCTTTCTTT. It specifies CSGQNTEAFF.

This rearrangement joins TRBV18 to TRBJ2-3, with 8 positions matching TRBD1. The CDR3 sequence is 16 residues long. Trimming at V came to 0 bases and at J to 4 bases, leaving 6 bases not matched to a gene. Germline V gene lookup returns CDR1 KGHSH and CDR2 LQKENI. The CDR3 nucleotides are TGTGCCAGCTCACCACCGGTCCAGGGGGCTTCAGATACGCAGTATTTT. Translated: CASSPPVQGASDTQYF.

The chain carries TRBV7-9 and TRBJ2-7, with TRBD2 identical over 7 bases. The CDR3 is 15 residues long. The V segment lost 4 bases and the J segment 4 bases; nucleotides outside the gene matches: 10. CDR1 and CDR2 from the germline V gene are SEHNR and FQNEAQ (reference sequence). In nucleotides, the CDR3 is TGTGCCAGCAGCTGGCCCTTGGGCGGGAGTTACGAGCAGTACTTC. Translated: CASSWPLGGSYEQYF.

The chain links TRBV7-9 to TRBJ2-3, with 9 bases lining up with TRBD2. After removal of 3 bases from V and 2 bases from J, the junction contained 6 bases not matched to a gene. This CDR3 spans 16 amino acids. Germline loops: CDR1 SEHNR, CDR2 FQNEAQ (reference sequence). CDR3 coding DNA: TGTGCCAGCAGCTTTGTGCTAGCGGGACTCACAGATACGCAGTATTTT. Amino acid sequence: CASSFVLAGLTDTQYF.

There are a few counts of this clone. The chain couples TRBV5-6 to TRBJ1-1; 9 nucleotides agree with TRBD1. CDR3 length: 14 residues. Germline V gene data show CDR1 as SGHDT and CDR2 as YYEEEE. V shed 4 bases and J 4 bases; nucleotides not matched to a gene: 5. CDR3 coding DNA: TGTGCCAGCAGCCCTGGACAGGGGAGCACTGAAGCTTTCTTT. Its protein product is CASSPGQGSTEAFF.

This clone was seen a single time. This chain connects TRBV27 to TRBJ1-2; 7 positions agree with TRBD1. Trimming took 6 bases from V and 4 from J; bases not matched to a gene: 17. The CDR3 contains 17 residues. Germline V gene data show CDR1 as MNHEY and CDR2 as SMNVEV (reference sequence). The CDR3: CASSPSRTGQLIYGYTF. DNA for the CDR3: TGTGCCAGCAGCCCCTCCCGGACAGGACAACTAATCTATGGCTACACCTTC.

V usage is TRBV6-5 and J usage is TRBJ1-3, with D perhaps TRBD1 (6 bases). Germline CDR1 and CDR2: MNHEY and SVGAGI. Trimming cost V 7 bases and J 2 bases, with 12 bases left between them. This CDR3 region has 14 residues. The CDR3 DNA sequence: TGTGCCAGCATAGGCAGGGGAACTGGAAACACCATATATTTT. It is translated as CASIGRGTGNTIYF.

V is TRBV7-2 and J is TRBJ2-1, with TRBD2 identical over 8 bases. Germline lookup yields CDR1 SGHTA and CDR2 FQGNSA. The CDR3 runs 16 residues. V dropped 2 bases and J dropped 9; count of bases not matched to a gene: 12. The DNA for the CDR3 is TGTGCCAGCAGCTTACTCGGACTAGCCACTCCCTCTGAGCAGTTCTTC. It encodes CASSLLGLATPSEQFF.

V gene TRBV7-2 combines with J gene TRBJ2-3, with 10 bases aligning to TRBD2. CDR1 and CDR2 from the germline V gene are SGHTA and FQGNSA. CDR3 size: 15 residues. The V and J ends lost 5 bases and 4 bases, in that order; junction bases with no gene match: 6. CDR3: CASSKTSGVPDTQYF. CDR3 coding DNA: TGTGCCAGCAGCAAAACTAGCGGGGTGCCAGATACGCAGTATTTT.

The chain couples TRBV27 to TRBJ2-5, with 8 bases identical to TRBD2. J gave up 7 bases and V 8 bases, and 21 bases lay outside the gene matches. The CDR3 is 17 amino acids. Germline CDR1 MNHEY, CDR2 SMNVEV (reference sequence). CDR3 residues: CASATGGGTATSRTQYF. The CDR3, as DNA: TGTGCCAGCGCAACCGGGGGGGGGACGGCCACCAGCAGGACCCAGTACTTC.

The chain joins TRBV7-3 to TRBJ2-3, with 8 positions matching TRBD2. Germline V gene lookup returns CDR1 SGHTA and CDR2 FQGTGA. CDR3 length: 15 amino acids. V shed 1 base and J 2 bases; nucleotides not matched to a gene: 2. The CDR3 is CASSLIAGPTDTQYF. The CDR3 DNA sequence: TGTGCCAGCAGCTTAATAGCGGGGCCCACAGATACGCAGTATTTT.

This clone occurred a few times. DNA for the CDR3: TGCGCCAGCAGCTTGGAGAGGGCGAGAGGAAACACCATATATTTT. Translation gives CASSLERARGNTIYF. This chain uses TRBV5-1 with TRBJ1-3, with D uncertain. The CDR3 runs 15 residues. CDR1 is SGHRS, CDR2 YFSETQ, per germline. V was trimmed by 0 bases and J by 4 bases, leaving 11 bases between them. Filled out from reference TRBV5-1 and TRBJ1-3, the complete variable domain reads KAGVTQTPRYLIKTRGQQVTLSCSPISGHRSVSWYQQTPGQGLQFLFEYFSETQRNKGNFPGRFSGRQFSNSRSEMNVSTLELGDSALYLCASSLERARGNTIYFGEGSWLTVV.

This clone was recorded a few times. This chain connects TRBV19 to TRBJ2-3, with D possibly matching TRBD1 (5 bases). V lost 5 bases and J lost 1, with 10 bases in between. Germline CDR1 is LNHDA and CDR2 is SQIVND (reference sequence). The CDR3 is 14 residues long. For the CDR3, the DNA is TGTGCCAGTAGTCCAAGACAGCGCACAGATACGCAGTATTTT. This sequence encodes CASSPRQRTDTQYF. The complete variable domain, with remaining parts taken from reference TRBV19 and TRBJ2-3, reads DGGITQSPKYLFRKEGQNVTLSCEQNLNHDAMYWYRQDPGQGLRLIYYSQIVNDFQKGDIAEGYSVSREKKESFPLTVTSAQKNPTAFYLCASSPRQRTDTQYFGPGTRLTVL.

The gene calls are TRBV7-2 and TRBJ2-5; 9 nucleotides match TRBD1. This CDR3 comprises 15 residues. V shed 3 bases, J shed 0 bases, and the junction held 2 bases outside the gene matches. Germline V lookup: CDR1 SGHTA, CDR2 FQGNSA. CDR3 in DNA: TGTGCCAGCAGCTTTAACAGGGGGCACCAAGAGACCCAGTACTTC. Translation gives CASSFNRGHQETQYF.

The V gene is TRBV27, the J gene TRBJ1-3; a weak D match, TRBD1 (6 bases). The CDR3 totals 15 residues. V lost 4 bases and J lost 2, with 12 bases in between. Per the germline V gene, CDR1 is MNHEY and CDR2 is SMNVEV (reference sequence). The CDR3 loop is CASSSQGLPGNTIYF. The CDR3 region has the DNA TGTGCCAGCAGTTCCCAGGGGTTGCCTGGAAACACCATATATTTT.

The chain couples TRBV6-1 to TRBJ2-1; 8 positions agree with TRBD2. The CDR3 loop spans 16 amino acids. V gave up 0 bases and J gave up 3 bases; unmatched junction bases: 4. Germline-derived CDR1 and CDR2 are MNHNS and SASEGT. The CDR3 sequence: CASSEAGGRIYNEQFF. The CDR3 bases are TGTGCCAGCAGTGAAGCAGGCGGGAGGATCTACAATGAGCAGTTCTTC.

J is TRBJ1-1 and V is TRBV7-9, with D unclear. Trimming stripped 5 bases from V and 5 bases from J, with 6 bases between. From germline, CDR1 is SEHNR and CDR2 FQNEAQ (reference sequence). The CDR3 extends over 11 amino acids. CDR3 sequence: CASSPQTEAFF. The CDR3 DNA follows: TGTGCCAGCAGCCCCCAAACTGAAGCTTTCTTT.

The chain is built from TRBV7-3 and TRBJ2-1; the D gene is possibly TRBD1 (8 bases). Trimming left V 2 bases short and J 7 bases short, with 18 bases between. This CDR3 region has 16 residues. Per the germline V gene, CDR1 is SGHTA and CDR2 is FQGTGA. The DNA for the CDR3 is TGTGCCAGCAGCTTATTAAGACAGGGGCGGGGGAATGAGCAGTTCTTC. Its protein product is CASSLLRQGRGNEQFF. The whole variable domain, remainder taken from reference TRBV7-3 and TRBJ2-1, is GAGVSQTPSNKVTEKGKYVELRCDPISGHTALYWYRQSLGQGPEFLIYFQGTGAADDSGLPNDRFFAVRPEGSVSTLKIQRTERGDSAVYLCASSLLRQGRGNEQFFGPGTRLTVL.

V and J are TRBV28 and TRBJ2-3; 7 bases are shared with TRBD2. Looked up from germline, CDR1 is MDHEN and CDR2 is SYDVKM. CDR3 length equals 19 residues. Trimming removed 8 bases from V and 2 bases from J; junction bases left unmatched: 22. CDR3 in DNA: TGTGCCAGCCGCCTCGGATTCTGGGCATCGGCGGGAGACACAGATACGCAGTATTTT. The encoded protein is CASRLGFWASAGDTDTQYF.

Turning to this clone: Mismatch with germline at one junction end may stem from a read error. The chain couples TRBV7-9 to TRBJ2-1; 7 bases map to TRBD1. The CDR3 contains 13 residues. Germline assignment: CDR1 SEHNR and CDR2 FQNEAQ (reference sequence). CDR3 protein: CSSSYEDRLEQFF. The CDR3 DNA reads as TGTTCCAGCAGCTATGAGGACAGGCTTGAGCAGTTCTTC.

To note about this clone: The germline gene is not matched at one end of the junction; a read error may be the cause. The J gene is TRBJ1-1, the V gene TRBV19; 8 nucleotides align to TRBD1. This CDR3 comprises 14 residues. CDR1 is LNHDA and CDR2 is SQIVND in the germline V gene (reference sequence). CDR3 sequence reads: CASSPGQAKAEAFF. The CDR3 nucleotides read TGTGCCAGTAGTCCGGGACAGGCGAAGGCTGAGGCTTTCTTT.

The chain uses TRBV10-1 and TRBJ2-3; possibly TRBD2 for D (5 bases). The V end lost 3 bases, the J end lost 0 bases, and 7 bases lay between the germline ends. This CDR3 is 14 amino acids long. The V gene's germline CDR1 is WNHNN and CDR2 SYGVQD (reference sequence). The DNA for the CDR3 is TGCGCCAGCAGTGATAGAGGGAGCACAGATACGCAGTATTTT. This codes for CASSDRGSTDTQYF.

The chain is built from TRBV7-9 and TRBJ2-5; tentatively, D is TRBD2 (5 bases). Trimming shortened V by 5 bases and J by 7 bases, and 8 bases separated the two germline ends. This CDR3 comprises 11 residues. The germline CDR1 and CDR2 sequences are SEHNR and FQNEAQ (reference sequence). Here the CDR3 DNA reads TGTGCCAGCAGCCCACGGGGGACCCAGTACTTC. Residues: CASSPRGTQYF.